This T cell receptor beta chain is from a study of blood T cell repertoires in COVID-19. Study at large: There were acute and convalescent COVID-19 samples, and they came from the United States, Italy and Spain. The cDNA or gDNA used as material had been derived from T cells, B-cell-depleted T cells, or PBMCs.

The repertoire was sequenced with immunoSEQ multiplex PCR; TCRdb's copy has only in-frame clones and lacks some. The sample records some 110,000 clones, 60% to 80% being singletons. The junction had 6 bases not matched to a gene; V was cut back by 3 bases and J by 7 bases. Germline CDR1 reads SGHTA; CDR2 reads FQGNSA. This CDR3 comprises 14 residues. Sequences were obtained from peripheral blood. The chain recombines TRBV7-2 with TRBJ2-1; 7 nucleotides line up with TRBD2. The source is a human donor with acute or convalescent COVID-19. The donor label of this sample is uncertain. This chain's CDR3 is CASSLGLPSNEQFF. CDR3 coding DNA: TGTGCCAGCAGCTTGGGACTACCCTCAAATGAGCAGTTCTTC. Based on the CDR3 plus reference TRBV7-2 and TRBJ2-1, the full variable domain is GAGVSQSPSNKVTEKGKDVELRCDPISGHTALYWYRQSLGQGLEFLIYFQGNSAPDKSGLPSDRFSAERTGGSVSTLTIQRTQQEDSAVYLCASSLGLPSNEQFFGPGTRLTVL.